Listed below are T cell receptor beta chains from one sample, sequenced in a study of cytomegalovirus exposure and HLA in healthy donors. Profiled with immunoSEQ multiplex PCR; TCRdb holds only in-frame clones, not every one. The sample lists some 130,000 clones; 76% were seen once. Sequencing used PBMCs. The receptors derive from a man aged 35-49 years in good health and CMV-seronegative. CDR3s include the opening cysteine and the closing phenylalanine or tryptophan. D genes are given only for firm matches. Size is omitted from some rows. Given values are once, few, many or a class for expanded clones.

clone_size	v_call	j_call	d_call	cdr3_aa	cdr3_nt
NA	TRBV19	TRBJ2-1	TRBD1	CASKFGTDYNEQFF	TGTGCCAGTAAGTTTGGGACAGACTACAATGAGCAGTTCTTC
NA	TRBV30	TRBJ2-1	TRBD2	CAWRVAGVNEQFF	TGTGCCTGGAGGGTAGCGGGAGTGAATGAGCAGTTCTTC
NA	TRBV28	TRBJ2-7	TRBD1	CASSGTGTGGFYEQYF	TGTGCCAGCAGTGGGACCGGGACAGGGGGCTTTTACGAGCAGTACTTC
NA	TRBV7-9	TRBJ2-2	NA	CASSKRGTTNTGELFF	TGTGCCAGCAGCAAAAGGGGGACGACGAACACCGGGGAGCTGTTTTTT
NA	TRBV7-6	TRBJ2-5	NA	CASSYSPVGTQYF	TGTGCCAGCAGCTATAGCCCAGTGGGGACCCAGTACTTC
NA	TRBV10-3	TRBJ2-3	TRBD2	CAIGGVTASTDTQYF	TGTGCCATCGGGGGGGTCACAGCTAGCACAGATACGCAGTATTTT
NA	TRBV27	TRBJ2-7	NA	CASRPTIQGMRDSYEQYF	TGTGCCAGCAGGCCAACGATTCAGGGGATGAGGGACTCCTACGAGCAGTACTTC
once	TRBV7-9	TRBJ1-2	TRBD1	CASSLAQTGGGDGYTF	TGTGCCAGCAGCTTGGCCCAGACAGGGGGCGGGGATGGCTACACCTTC
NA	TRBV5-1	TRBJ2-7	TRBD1	CASSDSGTGGSYEQYF	TGCGCCAGCAGCGACTCCGGGACAGGGGGGTCCTACGAGCAGTACTTC
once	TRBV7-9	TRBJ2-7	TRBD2	CASSLGAWGGNYEQYF	TGTGCCAGCAGCTTAGGGGCGTGGGGGGGTAACTACGAGCAGTACTTC
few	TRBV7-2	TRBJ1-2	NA	CASSFSPNYGYTF	TGTGCCAGCAGCTTCTCCCCTAACTATGGCTACACCTTC
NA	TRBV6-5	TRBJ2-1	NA	CATGDFKNEQFF	TGTGCCACCGGGGACTTTAAAAATGAGCAGTTCTTC
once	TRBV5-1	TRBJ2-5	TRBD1	CASSLDRAAWETQYF	TGCGCCAGCAGCCTTGACAGGGCCGCATGGGAGACCCAGTACTTC
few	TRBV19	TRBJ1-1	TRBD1	CASRLTGGNEAFF	TGTGCCAGTAGGTTGACAGGGGGCAATGAAGCTTTCTTT
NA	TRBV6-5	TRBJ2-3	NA	CASSNRVAATDTQYF	TGTGCCAGCAGTAACCGGGTAGCGGCCACAGATACGCAGTATTTT
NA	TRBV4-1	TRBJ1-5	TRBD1	CASSPRAQGADQPQHF	TGCGCCAGCAGCCCTCGGGCACAGGGGGCTGATCAGCCCCAGCATTTT
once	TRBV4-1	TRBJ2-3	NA	CASSQDSGTDTQYF	TGCGCCAGCAGCCAAGACTCGGGCACAGATACGCAGTATTTT
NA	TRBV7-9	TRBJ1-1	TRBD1	CASSPRDRGKTEAFF	TGTGCCAGCAGCCCCAGGGACAGGGGGAAGACTGAAGCTTTCTTT
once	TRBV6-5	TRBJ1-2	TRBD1	CASSYQGQGYGYTF	TGTGCCAGCAGTTACCAGGGACAGGGATATGGCTACACCTTC
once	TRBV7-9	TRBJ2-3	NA	CASSPAGDTQYF	TGTGCCAGCAGCCCAGCGGGAGATACGCAGTATTTT
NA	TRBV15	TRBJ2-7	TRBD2	CATSTSIKAGGSYEQYF	TGTGCCACCAGCACCAGTATAAAAGCGGGAGGTTCCTACGAGCAGTACTTC
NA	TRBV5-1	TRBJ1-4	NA	CASSPLGHKDEKLFF	TGCGCCAGCAGCCCCTTAGGACACAAAGATGAAAAACTGTTTTTT
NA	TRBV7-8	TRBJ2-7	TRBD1	CASSFSQGAYEQYF	TGTGCCAGCAGCTTCTCACAGGGGGCCTACGAGCAGTACTTC
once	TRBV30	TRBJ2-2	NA	CAWMRSAGELFF	TGTGCCTGGATGCGATCCGCCGGGGAGCTGTTTTTT
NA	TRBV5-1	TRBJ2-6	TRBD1	CASGDRGSGANVLTF	TGCGCCAGCGGCGACAGGGGCTCTGGGGCCAACGTCCTGACTTTC
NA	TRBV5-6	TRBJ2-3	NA	CAHFSGDSSTDTQYF	TGTGCTCACTTCTCGGGGGACAGTAGCACAGATACGCAGTATTTT
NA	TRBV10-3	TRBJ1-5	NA	CAISESARSNQPQHF	TGTGCCATCAGTGAGTCGGCCAGGAGCAATCAGCCCCAGCATTTT
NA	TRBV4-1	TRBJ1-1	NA	CASSQGDRHVEAFF	TGCGCCAGCAGCCAAGGCGACCGACACGTTGAAGCTTTCTTT
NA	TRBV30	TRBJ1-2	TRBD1	CAWSRQGFGYGYTF	TGTGCCTGGAGTAGACAGGGGTTCGGCTATGGCTACACCTTC
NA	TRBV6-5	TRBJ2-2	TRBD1	CASSWTGGNTGELFF	TGTGCCAGCAGTTGGACAGGGGGAAACACCGGGGAGCTGTTTTTT
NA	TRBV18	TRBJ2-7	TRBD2	CASSPGTSGNPYEQYF	TGTGCCAGCTCCCCAGGGACTAGCGGGAACCCCTACGAGCAGTACTTC
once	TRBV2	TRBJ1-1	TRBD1	CASSKAGGGTEAFF	TGTGCCAGCAGTAAAGCAGGGGGGGGCACTGAAGCTTTCTTT
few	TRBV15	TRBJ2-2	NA	CATSREDSANTGELFF	TGTGCCACCAGCAGAGAAGACAGCGCGAACACCGGGGAGCTGTTTTTT
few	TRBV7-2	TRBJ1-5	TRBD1	CASSRQGAFANQPQHF	TGTGCCAGCAGTCGACAGGGGGCCTTCGCCAATCAGCCCCAGCATTTT
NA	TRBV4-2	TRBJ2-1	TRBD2	CASSQGGLAVNEQFF	TGTGCCAGCAGCCAAGGGGGACTAGCAGTCAATGAGCAGTTCTTC
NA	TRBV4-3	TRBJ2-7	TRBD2	CASSTTYPTGGTYEQYF	TGCGCCAGCAGCACCACCTATCCGACGGGAGGGACCTACGAGCAGTACTTC
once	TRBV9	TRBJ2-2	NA	CASPKERGNGYTGELFF	TGTGCCAGCCCGAAAGAACGAGGGAATGGTTACACCGGGGAGCTGTTTTTT
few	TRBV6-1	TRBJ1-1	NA	CASSYRAGNTEAFF	TGTGCCAGCAGCTACAGGGCGGGGAACACTGAAGCTTTCTTT
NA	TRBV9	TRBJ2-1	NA	CASSVDPGAAYNEQFF	TGTGCCAGCAGCGTAGATCCAGGGGCCGCCTACAATGAGCAGTTCTTC
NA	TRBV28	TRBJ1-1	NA	CASSWAKSEAFF	TGTGCCAGCAGTTGGGCTAAATCGGAAGCTTTCTTT
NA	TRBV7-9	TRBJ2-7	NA	CASSLTSWEQYF	TGTGCCAGCAGCTTAACTTCTTGGGAGCAGTACTTC
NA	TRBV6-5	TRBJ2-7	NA	CASSNYYEQYF	TGTGCCAGCAGCAACTACTACGAGCAGTACTTC
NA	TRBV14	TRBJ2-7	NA	CASSLGGSYEQYF	TGTGCCAGCAGCCTGGGGGGCTCCTACGAGCAGTACTTC
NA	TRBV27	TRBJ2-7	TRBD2	CASISTGLAGYEQYF	TGTGCCAGCATTTCCACGGGACTAGCGGGATACGAGCAGTACTTC
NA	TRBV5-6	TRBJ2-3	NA	CASRVRRGSTDTQYF	TGTGCCAGCAGGGTTAGACGGGGAAGCACAGATACGCAGTATTTT
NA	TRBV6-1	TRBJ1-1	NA	CASIEVAGRNTEAFF	TGTGCCAGCATTGAGGTGGCAGGCCGGAACACTGAAGCTTTCTTT
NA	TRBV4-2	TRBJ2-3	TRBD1	CASSQAGTGSLWDTQYF	TGTGCCAGCAGCCAAGCGGGGACAGGGAGTTTATGGGATACGCAGTATTTT
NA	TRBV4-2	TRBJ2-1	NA	CASSQGGGLNNEQFF	TGTGCCAGCAGCCAAGGAGGGGGACTAAACAATGAGCAGTTCTTC